This T cell receptor beta chain came from a study of T cells in Graves' hyperthyroidism and ophthalmopathy. Study background: Blood from the periphery was taken at initial diagnosis, before any treatment. Regarding the study as a whole: The blood repertoire included most of the expanded thyroid clonotypes above 0.001.

This CDR3 has 16 residues. The germline gives CDR1 SNHLY, CDR2 FYNNEI. V gave up 6 bases and J gave up 7 bases; unmatched junction bases: 13. Amplification of TCR beta CDR3 regions used RNA as the template. Carried out on the TCR CDR3, a first-round RT-PCR used the HTBI primer set. TCRdb re-analysed the multiplex PCR reads in MiXCR, keeping a single row per CDR3 protein. The table records some 800,000 distinct CDR3 sequences, over 35% of them present only once. Uncontrolled infection, other autoimmune disease, pregnancy or lactation led to exclusion. Diagnoses rested on clinical symptoms, serum thyroxine and TRAb, thyroid ultrasound and orbital computed tomography. On this clonotype: Its matching antigen is unknown.

Sequencing was performed on blood. The V gene is TRBV2, the J gene TRBJ1-5; 9 bases agree with TRBD1. This sequence originates from a man younger than 35 with Graves' hyperthyroidism. The CDR3, as DNA: TGTGCCAGCAGCCCTCTACAGGGGGCGACTATACAGCCCCAGCATTTT. Translated, it gives CASSPLQGATIQPQHF.